This is a list of T cell receptor beta chains from one sample in a study of regulatory T cells in long-lasting Graves disease. TCRdb independently ran MiXCR on the multiplex PCR reads; one entry per CDR3 protein. This sample has 580,000 or so distinct CDR3 sequences; about 16% occur once, and the top ten carry about 12%. The same specimen was also included in a second study, on T cells in Graves' hyperthyroidism and ophthalmopathy.

The sample was peripheral blood mononuclear cells (PBMCs), taken at new diagnosis, from a patient treated with antithyroid drugs. The receptors originated from a man aged 18 to 29 with Graves disease. CDR3s include the opening cysteine and the closing phenylalanine or tryptophan. D genes are given only for firm matches. Size is stated for part of the rows, as once, few or many counts, or as a class when the clone is expanded.

cdr3_nt: TGTGCCAGCAGTTTAAACAGGGGCGGCTATGGCTACACCTTC; cdr3_aa: CASSLNRGGYGYTF; d_call: TRBD1; j_call: TRBJ1-2; v_call: TRBV2; clone_size: many
cdr3_nt: TGTGCCAGCAGTTTAAGAATAGGAGGGGTCACTGAAGCTTTCTTT; cdr3_aa: CASSLRIGGVTEAFF; d_call: .; j_call: TRBJ1-1; v_call: TRBV12-3/TRBV12-4; clone_size: many
cdr3_nt: TGCGCCAGCAGCCAAGATGAACAGGGGGCCAATCAGCCCCAGCATTTT; cdr3_aa: CASSQDEQGANQPQHF; d_call: TRBD1; j_call: TRBJ1-5; v_call: TRBV4-1; clone_size: many
cdr3_nt: TGTGCCAGCAGTGACCCCCTGGGGGGATCTGAAGCTTTCTTT; cdr3_aa: CASSDPLGGSEAFF; d_call: .; j_call: TRBJ1-1; v_call: TRBV6-4; clone_size: .
cdr3_nt: TGCAGCGTTGGGGCTAGATTTAGCAATGAGCAGTTCTTC; cdr3_aa: CSVGARFSNEQFF; d_call: .; j_call: TRBJ2-1; v_call: TRBV29-1; clone_size: many
cdr3_nt: TGTGCCAGCCCCCCGGGACTAGCGGGAGTGGGCACCGAGCAGTACTTC; cdr3_aa: CASPPGLAGVGTEQYF; d_call: TRBD2; j_call: TRBJ2-7; v_call: TRBV18; clone_size: .
cdr3_nt: TGTGCCGCCGACAGGGGGCCGGGGGTCACTGAAGCTTTCTTT; cdr3_aa: CAADRGPGVTEAFF; d_call: TRBD1; j_call: TRBJ1-1; v_call: TRBV2; clone_size: many
cdr3_nt: TGTGCCAGCAGCCAAGATACGACGGTCTATGGCTACACCTTC; cdr3_aa: CASSQDTTVYGYTF; d_call: .; j_call: TRBJ1-2; v_call: TRBV4-2; clone_size: .
cdr3_nt: TGTGCCAGCAGCTCCTCAGGGGGTACCATGAACACTGAAGCTTTCTTT; cdr3_aa: CASSSSGGTMNTEAFF; d_call: TRBD1; j_call: TRBJ1-1; v_call: TRBV7-3; clone_size: .
cdr3_nt: TGTGCCAGCAGCGGCGACGGGACAGGGCTTGGTGAGCAGTACTTC; cdr3_aa: CASSGDGTGLGEQYF; d_call: TRBD1; j_call: TRBJ2-7; v_call: TRBV5-4; clone_size: .
cdr3_nt: TGCAGTGCCACCTCTGGGGGCCGCACAGATACGCAGTATTTT; cdr3_aa: CSATSGGRTDTQYF; d_call: .; j_call: TRBJ2-3; v_call: TRBV20-1; clone_size: many
cdr3_nt: TGCAGTGCCGAAGTTGCGGAGGATACGCAGTATTTT; cdr3_aa: CSAEVAEDTQYF; d_call: .; j_call: TRBJ2-3; v_call: TRBV20-1; clone_size: many
cdr3_nt: TGTGCCAGCAGCCTTAGGACAGGAGGTTGGAATGAGCAGTTCTTC; cdr3_aa: CASSLRTGGWNEQFF; d_call: TRBD1; j_call: TRBJ2-1; v_call: TRBV3-1; clone_size: many
cdr3_nt: TGTGCCAGCAGTTTCTCGAACAGGGCTGGCTACACCTTC; cdr3_aa: CASSFSNRAGYTF; d_call: .; j_call: TRBJ1-2; v_call: TRBV12-3/TRBV12-4; clone_size: many
cdr3_nt: TGCGCCAGCAGCTTGCAATCGACAGATAATTCACCCCTCCACTTT; cdr3_aa: CASSLQSTDNSPLHF; d_call: .; j_call: TRBJ1-6; v_call: TRBV5-1; clone_size: .
cdr3_nt: TGTGCCAGCACCAGAATGACAGGGAACTCCTACGAGCAGTACTTC; cdr3_aa: CASTRMTGNSYEQYF; d_call: TRBD1; j_call: TRBJ2-7; v_call: TRBV28; clone_size: many
cdr3_nt: TGTGCCAGCAGTTTATCTCGCCCTGCGGGGGAGCTGTTTTTT; cdr3_aa: CASSLSRPAGELFF; d_call: .; j_call: TRBJ2-2; v_call: TRBV28; clone_size: many
cdr3_nt: TGTGCCAGTAGTATCAGCTACCCAGACAGGGACACTGAAGCTTTCTTT; cdr3_aa: CASSISYPDRDTEAFF; d_call: TRBD1; j_call: TRBJ1-1; v_call: TRBV19; clone_size: .
cdr3_nt: TGTGCCAGCAGCCCCCGGGGAGGGGGCTACTATGGCTACACCTTC; cdr3_aa: CASSPRGGGYYGYTF; d_call: TRBD1; j_call: TRBJ1-2; v_call: TRBV28; clone_size: .
cdr3_nt: TGCAGCGTTGCTGTTGGGACAGGCCAGCAGCCCCAGCATTTT; cdr3_aa: CSVAVGTGQQPQHF; d_call: TRBD1; j_call: TRBJ1-5; v_call: TRBV29-1; clone_size: many
cdr3_nt: TGCGCCAGCAGCCCCGGGACTAGCGGGCTCTCCCACGAGCAGTACTTC; cdr3_aa: CASSPGTSGLSHEQYF; d_call: TRBD2; j_call: TRBJ2-7; v_call: TRBV10-1; clone_size: few
cdr3_nt: TGTGCCAGCAGCCCGACACTAGCGGGAGTTTATAGCACAGATACGCAGTATTTT; cdr3_aa: CASSPTLAGVYSTDTQYF; d_call: TRBD2; j_call: TRBJ2-3; v_call: TRBV13; clone_size: .
cdr3_nt: TGTGCCAGCACCACTGCAGGAGAATTCTACAATGAGCAGTTCTTC; cdr3_aa: CASTTAGEFYNEQFF; d_call: .; j_call: TRBJ2-1; v_call: TRBV12-3/TRBV12-4; clone_size: .
cdr3_nt: TGTGCCAGTAGTATTGAGGGGGCGCGAGAGACCCAGTACTTC; cdr3_aa: CASSIEGARETQYF; d_call: TRBD1; j_call: TRBJ2-5; v_call: TRBV19; clone_size: few
cdr3_nt: TGTGCCAGCAGCCGGTCCGTATGGAGGGAGTATAATGAAAAACTGTTTTTT; cdr3_aa: CASSRSVWREYNEKLFF; d_call: .; j_call: TRBJ1-4; v_call: TRBV14; clone_size: .
cdr3_nt: TGCGCCAGCAGCTTGGCCGGTGGGACAGAGGGCGGCTACACCTTC; cdr3_aa: CASSLAGGTEGGYTF; d_call: TRBD1; j_call: TRBJ1-2; v_call: TRBV5-1; clone_size: many
cdr3_nt: TGTGCCAGCAGCTTAGAGGGGGGCCGGTCCTACGAGCAGTACTTC; cdr3_aa: CASSLEGGRSYEQYF; d_call: .; j_call: TRBJ2-7; v_call: TRBV13; clone_size: many
cdr3_nt: TGCGCCTCCGGCCCCGAGCAGTACTTC; cdr3_aa: CASGPEQYF; d_call: .; j_call: TRBJ2-7; v_call: TRBV5-1; clone_size: few
cdr3_nt: TGCGCCAGCAAGGGACTAGCGCTGTCCAATGAGCAGTTCTTC; cdr3_aa: CASKGLALSNEQFF; d_call: TRBD2; j_call: TRBJ2-1; v_call: TRBV5-1; clone_size: many
cdr3_nt: TGTGCCAGCAGCTCGAATAGCGGGAGAACAGATACGCAGTATTTT; cdr3_aa: CASSSNSGRTDTQYF; d_call: TRBD2; j_call: TRBJ2-3; v_call: TRBV5-6; clone_size: .
cdr3_nt: TGCGCCAGCAGCTTGGGAACACTAGCGGGAGGGCCTGGAGAGACCCAGTACTTC; cdr3_aa: CASSLGTLAGGPGETQYF; d_call: TRBD2; j_call: TRBJ2-5; v_call: TRBV5-1; clone_size: few
cdr3_nt: TGTGCCAGTAGTACGCGGGAGGTCATCAATGAGCAGTTCTTC; cdr3_aa: CASSTREVINEQFF; d_call: TRBD2; j_call: TRBJ2-1; v_call: TRBV19; clone_size: .
cdr3_nt: TGTGCCAGTAGTACCTCGGCCCCCCGATTTCAATATAGCAATCAGCCCCAGCATTTT; cdr3_aa: CASSTSAPRFQYSNQPQHF; d_call: .; j_call: TRBJ1-5; v_call: TRBV19; clone_size: few
cdr3_nt: TGTGCCAGCAGCGACCGCCCCATGGTGGCGGCGCGAGAGGCTTTCTTT; cdr3_aa: CASSDRPMVAAREAFF; d_call: .; j_call: TRBJ1-1; v_call: TRBV9; clone_size: .
cdr3_nt: TGTGCCAGCAGTTTAATCGGACAGGCGGCCAATGAGCAGTTCTTC; cdr3_aa: CASSLIGQAANEQFF; d_call: TRBD1; j_call: TRBJ2-1; v_call: TRBV27; clone_size: many
cdr3_nt: TGTGCCAGCAGCTTTTACGATTGGGGTATAAGTCCGACTGAAGCTTTCTTT; cdr3_aa: CASSFYDWGISPTEAFF; d_call: .; j_call: TRBJ1-1; v_call: TRBV11-2; clone_size: .
cdr3_nt: TGTGCCAGCAGTGCCGAAGGATATGAAGCTTTCTTT; cdr3_aa: CASSAEGYEAFF; d_call: .; j_call: TRBJ1-1; v_call: TRBV2; clone_size: many
cdr3_nt: TGTGCCAGCAGCCCGGACATTTACAGGGGACTGAGCACAGATACGCAGTATTTT; cdr3_aa: CASSPDIYRGLSTDTQYF; d_call: .; j_call: TRBJ2-3; v_call: TRBV7-9; clone_size: many
cdr3_nt: TGTGCCAGCAGTTCCCCGGGACAGGGGGGCTACGAGCAGTACTTC; cdr3_aa: CASSSPGQGGYEQYF; d_call: TRBD1; j_call: TRBJ2-7; v_call: TRBV28; clone_size: many
cdr3_nt: TGTGCCAGCAGTTCGCTGACGAGGTTCACTGAAGCTTTCTTT; cdr3_aa: CASSSLTRFTEAFF; d_call: .; j_call: TRBJ1-1; v_call: TRBV27; clone_size: .
cdr3_nt: TGTGCCAGCAGTTTTACGCGATTTGGGTATCAGCCCCAGCATTTT; cdr3_aa: CASSFTRFGYQPQHF; d_call: .; j_call: TRBJ1-5; v_call: TRBV6-5; clone_size: .
cdr3_nt: TGTGCCAGCAGTGCGGACAGCCTAAACACCATATATTTT; cdr3_aa: CASSADSLNTIYF; d_call: .; j_call: TRBJ1-3; v_call: TRBV6-1; clone_size: many